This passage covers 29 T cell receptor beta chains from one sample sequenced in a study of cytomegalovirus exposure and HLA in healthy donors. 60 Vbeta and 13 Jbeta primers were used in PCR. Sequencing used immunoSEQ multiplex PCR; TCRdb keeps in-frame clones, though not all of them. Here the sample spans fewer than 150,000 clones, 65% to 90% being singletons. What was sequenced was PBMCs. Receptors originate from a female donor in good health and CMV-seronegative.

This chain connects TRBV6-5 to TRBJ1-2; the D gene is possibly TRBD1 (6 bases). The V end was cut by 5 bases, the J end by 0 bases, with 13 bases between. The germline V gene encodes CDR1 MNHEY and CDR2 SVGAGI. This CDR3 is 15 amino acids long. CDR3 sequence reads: CASSTNRAANYGYTF. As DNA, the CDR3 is TGTGCCAGCAGTACCAACAGGGCCGCTAACTATGGCTACACCTTC.

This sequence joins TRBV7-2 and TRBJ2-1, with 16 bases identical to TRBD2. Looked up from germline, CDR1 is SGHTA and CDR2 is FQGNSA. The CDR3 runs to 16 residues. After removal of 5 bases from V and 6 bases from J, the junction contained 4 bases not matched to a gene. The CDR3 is CASSLGTSGRGNEQFF. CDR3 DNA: TGTGCCAGCAGCCTAGGGACTAGCGGGAGGGGCAATGAGCAGTTCTTC.

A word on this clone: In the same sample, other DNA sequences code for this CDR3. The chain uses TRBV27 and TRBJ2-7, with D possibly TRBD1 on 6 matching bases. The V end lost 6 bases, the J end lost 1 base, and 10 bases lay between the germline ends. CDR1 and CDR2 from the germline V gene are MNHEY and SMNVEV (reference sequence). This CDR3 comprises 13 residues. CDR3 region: CASSPGQSYEQYF. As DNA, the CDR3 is TGTGCCAGCAGCCCGGGACAATCCTACGAGCAGTACTTC.

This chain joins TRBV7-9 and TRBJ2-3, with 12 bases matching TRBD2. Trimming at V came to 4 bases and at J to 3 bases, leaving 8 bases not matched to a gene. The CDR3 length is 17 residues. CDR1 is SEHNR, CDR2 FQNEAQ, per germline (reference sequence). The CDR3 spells CASSSLAGGPTTDTQYF. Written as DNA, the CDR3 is TGTGCCAGCAGCTCTCTAGCGGGAGGGCCAACGACAGATACGCAGTATTTT.

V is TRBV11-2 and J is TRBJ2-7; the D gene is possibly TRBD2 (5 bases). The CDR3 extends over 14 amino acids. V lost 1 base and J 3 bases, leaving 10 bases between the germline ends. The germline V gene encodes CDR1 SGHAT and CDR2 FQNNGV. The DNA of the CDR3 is TGTGCCAGCAGCTTAGGTGGTACTAGCTACGAGCAGTACTTC. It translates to CASSLGGTSYEQYF.

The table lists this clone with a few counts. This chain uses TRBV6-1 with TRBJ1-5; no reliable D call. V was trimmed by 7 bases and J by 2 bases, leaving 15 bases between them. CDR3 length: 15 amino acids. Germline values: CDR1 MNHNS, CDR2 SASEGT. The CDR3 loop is CASNPSGLGNQPQHF. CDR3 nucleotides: TGTGCCAGCAATCCCAGCGGACTCGGCAATCAGCCCCAGCATTTT.

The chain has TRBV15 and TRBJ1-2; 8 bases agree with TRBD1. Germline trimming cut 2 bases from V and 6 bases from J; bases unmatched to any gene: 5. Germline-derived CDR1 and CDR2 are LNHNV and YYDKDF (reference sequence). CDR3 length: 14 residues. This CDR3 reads CATSRSDRADGYTF. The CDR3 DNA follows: TGTGCCACCAGCAGATCGGACAGGGCTGATGGCTACACCTTC.

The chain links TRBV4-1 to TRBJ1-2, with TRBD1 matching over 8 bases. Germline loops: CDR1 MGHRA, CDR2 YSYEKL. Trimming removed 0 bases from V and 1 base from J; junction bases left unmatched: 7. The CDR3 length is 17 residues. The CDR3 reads CASSQDDRGSFNYGYTF. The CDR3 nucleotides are TGCGCCAGCAGCCAAGATGACAGGGGTTCTTTTAACTATGGCTACACCTTC.

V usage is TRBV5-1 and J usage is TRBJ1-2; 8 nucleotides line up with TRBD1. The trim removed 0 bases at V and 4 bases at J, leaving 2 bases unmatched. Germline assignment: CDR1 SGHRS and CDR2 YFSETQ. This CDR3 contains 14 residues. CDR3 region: CASSLAGTGYGYTF. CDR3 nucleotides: TGCGCCAGCAGCTTGGCCGGGACAGGCTATGGCTACACCTTC.

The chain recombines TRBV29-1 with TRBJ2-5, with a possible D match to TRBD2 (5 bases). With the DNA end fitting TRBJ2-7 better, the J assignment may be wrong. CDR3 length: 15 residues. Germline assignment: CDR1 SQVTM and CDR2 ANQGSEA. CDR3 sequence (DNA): TGCAGCGTTGAAGATTCGAGGGAGAGCTCCTACGAGCAGTACTTC. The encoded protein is CSVEDSRESSYEQYF.

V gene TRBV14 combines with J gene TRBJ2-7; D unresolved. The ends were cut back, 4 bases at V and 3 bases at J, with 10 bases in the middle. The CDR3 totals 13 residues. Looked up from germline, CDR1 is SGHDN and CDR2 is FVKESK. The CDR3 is CASSPQAVYEQYF. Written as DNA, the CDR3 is TGTGCCAGCAGCCCCCAAGCTGTCTACGAGCAGTACTTC. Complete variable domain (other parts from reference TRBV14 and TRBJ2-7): EAGVTQFPSHSVIEKGQTVTLRCDPISGHDNLYWYRRVMGKEIKFLLHFVKESKQDESGMPNNRFLAERTGGTYSTLKVQPAELEDSGVYFCASSPQAVYEQYFGPGTRLTVT.

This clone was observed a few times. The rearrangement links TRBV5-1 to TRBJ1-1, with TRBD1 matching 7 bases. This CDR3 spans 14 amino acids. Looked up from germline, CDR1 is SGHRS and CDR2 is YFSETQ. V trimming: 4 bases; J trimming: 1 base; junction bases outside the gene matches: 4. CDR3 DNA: TGCGCCAGCAGCCAGGGACAGACGAACACTGAAGCTTTCTTT. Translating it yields CASSQGQTNTEAFF.

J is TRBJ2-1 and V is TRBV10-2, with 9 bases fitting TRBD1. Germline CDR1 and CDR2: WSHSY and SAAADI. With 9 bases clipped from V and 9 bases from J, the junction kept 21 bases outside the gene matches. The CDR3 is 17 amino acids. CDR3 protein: CASSGTGMQRGGPEQFF. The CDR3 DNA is TGCGCCAGTTCGGGGACAGGGATGCAGAGAGGGGGGCCTGAGCAGTTCTTC.

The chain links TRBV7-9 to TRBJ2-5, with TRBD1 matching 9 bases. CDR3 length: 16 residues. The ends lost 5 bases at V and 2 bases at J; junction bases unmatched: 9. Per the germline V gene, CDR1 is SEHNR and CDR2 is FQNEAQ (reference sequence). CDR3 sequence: CASSLGQGNGQETQYF. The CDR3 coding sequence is TGTGCCAGCAGCCTAGGACAGGGGAATGGGCAAGAGACCCAGTACTTC.

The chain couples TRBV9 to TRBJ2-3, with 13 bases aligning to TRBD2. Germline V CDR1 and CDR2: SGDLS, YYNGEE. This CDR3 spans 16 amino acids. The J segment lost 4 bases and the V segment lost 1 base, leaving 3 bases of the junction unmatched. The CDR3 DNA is TGTGCCAGCAGCGTAACTAGCGGGAGGGCTTCAGATACGCAGTATTTT. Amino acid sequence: CASSVTSGRASDTQYF.

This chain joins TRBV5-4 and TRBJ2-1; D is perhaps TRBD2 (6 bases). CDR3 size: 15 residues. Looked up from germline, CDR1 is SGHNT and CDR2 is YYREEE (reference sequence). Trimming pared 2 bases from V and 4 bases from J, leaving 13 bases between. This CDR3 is CASSLVPEGYNEQFF. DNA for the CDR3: TGTGCCAGCAGCTTAGTACCGGAGGGATACAATGAGCAGTTCTTC.

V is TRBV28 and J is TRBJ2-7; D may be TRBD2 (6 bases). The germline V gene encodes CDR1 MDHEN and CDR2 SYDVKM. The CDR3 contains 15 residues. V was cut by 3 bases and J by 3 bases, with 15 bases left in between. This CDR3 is CASSFQAGRHYEQYF. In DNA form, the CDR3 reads TGTGCCAGCAGTTTTCAGGCGGGAAGGCACTACGAGCAGTACTTC.

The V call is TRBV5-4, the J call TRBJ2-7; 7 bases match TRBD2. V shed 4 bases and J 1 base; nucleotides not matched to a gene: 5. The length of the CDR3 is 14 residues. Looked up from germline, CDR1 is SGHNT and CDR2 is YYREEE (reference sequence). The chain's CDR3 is CASSPGGKSYEQYF. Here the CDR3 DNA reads TGTGCCAGCAGCCCCGGGGGGAAGTCCTACGAGCAGTACTTC.

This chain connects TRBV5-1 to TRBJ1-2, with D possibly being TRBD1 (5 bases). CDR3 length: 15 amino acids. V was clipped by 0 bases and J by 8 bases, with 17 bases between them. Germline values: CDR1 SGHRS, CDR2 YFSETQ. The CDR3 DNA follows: TGCGCCAGCAGCTTGGCCCCGGCAGGGCGGGAGGGCTACACCTTC. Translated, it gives CASSLAPAGREGYTF.

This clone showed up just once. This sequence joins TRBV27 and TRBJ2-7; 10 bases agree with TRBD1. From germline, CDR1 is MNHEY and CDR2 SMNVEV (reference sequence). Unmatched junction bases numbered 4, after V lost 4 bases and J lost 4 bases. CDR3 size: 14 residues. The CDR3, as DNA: TGTGCCAGCAGTTACCGGGACAGGGGTTACGAGCAGTACTTC. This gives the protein CASSYRDRGYEQYF.

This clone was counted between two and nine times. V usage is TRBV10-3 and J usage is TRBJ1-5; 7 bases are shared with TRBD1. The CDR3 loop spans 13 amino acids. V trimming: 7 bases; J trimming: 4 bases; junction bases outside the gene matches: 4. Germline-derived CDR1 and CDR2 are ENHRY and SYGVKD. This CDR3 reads CAIKGQENQPQHF. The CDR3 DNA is TGTGCCATCAAAGGACAGGAGAATCAGCCCCAGCATTTT.

The CDR3 here is CASSSGGPENIQYF. The CDR3 region has the DNA TGCGCCAGCAGCTCGGGAGGGCCTGAGAACATTCAGTACTTC. This chain connects TRBV5-1 to TRBJ2-4; TRBD2 matches at 8 bases. CDR1 and CDR2 from the germline V gene are SGHRS and YFSETQ. The V and J ends lost 3 bases and 7 bases, in that order; junction bases with no gene match: 6. The CDR3 covers 14 residues.

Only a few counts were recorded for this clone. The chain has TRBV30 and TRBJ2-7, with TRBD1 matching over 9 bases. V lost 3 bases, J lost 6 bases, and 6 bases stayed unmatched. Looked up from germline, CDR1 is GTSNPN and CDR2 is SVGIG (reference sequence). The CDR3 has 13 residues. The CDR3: CAWRDRGGLEQYF. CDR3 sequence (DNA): TGTGCCTGGAGAGACAGGGGGGGACTCGAGCAGTACTTC.

In DNA, the CDR3 is TGTGCCAGCAGTGAAGAGCGGGGGTGGGAGCAGTTCTTC. Translating gives CASSEERGWEQFF. This rearrangement joins TRBV6-4 to TRBJ2-1; 8 nucleotides agree with TRBD2. The CDR3 is 13 amino acids. Germline-derived CDR1 and CDR2 are MRHNA and SNTAGT. V shed 3 bases and J 10 bases; nucleotides not matched to a gene: 5.

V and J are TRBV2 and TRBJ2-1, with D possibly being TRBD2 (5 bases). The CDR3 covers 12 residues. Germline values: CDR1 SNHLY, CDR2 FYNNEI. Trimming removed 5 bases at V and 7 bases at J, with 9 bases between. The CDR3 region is CASSLRGNEQFF. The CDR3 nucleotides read TGTGCCAGCAGTCTGAGAGGGAATGAGCAGTTCTTC.

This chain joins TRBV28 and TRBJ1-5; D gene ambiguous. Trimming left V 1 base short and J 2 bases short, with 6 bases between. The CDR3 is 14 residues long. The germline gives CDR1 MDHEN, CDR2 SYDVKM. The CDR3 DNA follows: TGTGCCAGCAGTTTATTGGCGGGCAATCAGCCCCAGCATTTT. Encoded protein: CASSLLAGNQPQHF.

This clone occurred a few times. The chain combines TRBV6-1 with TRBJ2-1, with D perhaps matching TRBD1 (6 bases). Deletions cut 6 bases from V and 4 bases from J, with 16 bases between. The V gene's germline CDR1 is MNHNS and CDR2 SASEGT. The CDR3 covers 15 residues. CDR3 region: CASRSQGSGYNEQFF. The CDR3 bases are TGTGCCAGCAGATCACAGGGAAGTGGGTACAATGAGCAGTTCTTC.

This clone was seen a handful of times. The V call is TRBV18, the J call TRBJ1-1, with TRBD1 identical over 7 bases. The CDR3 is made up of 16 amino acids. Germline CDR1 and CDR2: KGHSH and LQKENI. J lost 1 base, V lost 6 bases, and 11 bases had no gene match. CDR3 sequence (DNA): TGTGCCAGCTCCCGGGACAGCCATGTTGGGAACACTGAAGCTTTCTTT. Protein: CASSRDSHVGNTEAFF.

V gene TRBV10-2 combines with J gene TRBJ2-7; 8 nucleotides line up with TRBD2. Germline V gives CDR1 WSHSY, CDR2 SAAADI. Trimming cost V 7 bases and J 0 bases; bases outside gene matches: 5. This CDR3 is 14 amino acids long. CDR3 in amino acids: CASIGLAGSYEQYF. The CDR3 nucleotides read TGCGCCAGCATCGGACTAGCCGGCTCCTACGAGCAGTACTTC.